This TCR beta chain was documented in a study of T-cell reconstitution after alpha-beta-depleted transplantation in children. This clonotype was found a few times. No antigen is known for it. CDR1 SGHTA and CDR2 FQGTGA come from the germline V gene. The trim removed 8 bases at V and 8 bases at J, leaving 7 bases unmatched. The CDR3 consists of 13 residues. It was with unique molecular identifiers that the TCRbeta library was prepared. A single record per CDR3 protein comes from TCRdb applying MiXCR to the PCR reads. Of 300,000 or so distinct CDR3 sequences detected, 23% appear once; the ten largest clones hold about 10%. Study results and caveats: Approximately two months post-transplant, alpha-beta T cells reportedly originated from several hundred expanded graft clones. Newly produced T cells mostly provided counts and TCRbeta diversity after one year, as hyperexpanded clones declined. Some patients' high day-60 TCRbeta diversity was attributed to recipient cells surviving conditioning.

The sequence came from a male patient younger than 18 who had a stem cell transplant for acute lymphoblastic leukemia, so the T cells may come from the graft donor. V gene TRBV7-3 combines with J gene TRBJ2-1, with TRBD2 matching over 9 bases. This specimen consisted of PBMCs, mostly from graft donor cells, obtained 180 days after TCRalphabeta/CD19-depleted stem cell transplant. The CDR3 DNA reads as TGTGCCAGCCCTAGCGGGAATATTGATGAGCAGTTCTTC. This codes for CASPSGNIDEQFF.